This TCR beta chain was recovered during a study of siplizumab effects on memory and regulatory T cells. Study observations and caveats: Naive T cells appeared more varied than memory cells and looked like key alloresponse contributors. Unstimulated subsets captured only a minor fraction of alloreactive clones.

A note on this clone: Its antigen is not known.

The repertoire was sequenced with immunoSEQ multiplex PCR; TCRdb's copy has only in-frame clones and lacks some. Found here are 15,000 to 20,000 clones, approximately 40% of them singletons; the top ten hold over 6%. The mixed lymphocyte reaction cells were held in coculture (37°C) for less than 7 days. Responder PBMCs underwent CFSE labelling, stimulator PBMCs underwent Violet Dye labelling, and both were mixed at 1:1. Trimming left V 10 bases short and J 1 base short, with 22 bases between. Germline lookup yields CDR1 LNHDA and CDR2 SQIVND (reference sequence). The CDR3 is 16 residues long. The sequenced sample was CFSE-low (dividing) CD4+ T cells sorted from an allogeneic mixed lymphocyte reaction. V usage is TRBV19 and J usage is TRBJ1-2; D remains ambiguous. The TCR sequence derives from a human donor in good health; the cells came from an allogeneic mixed lymphocyte reaction. Some clones in this sample may be carry-over from other donors' samples. The CDR3 reads CATGPLPGFYNYGYTF. The CDR3 nucleotides are TGTGCCACCGGCCCCCTCCCGGGGTTTTATAACTATGGCTACACCTTC.